A selection of T cell receptor beta chains follows, all from one sample in a study of preoperative IRX-2 immunotherapy in early breast cancer. The data were produced by immunoSEQ multiplex PCR, yet TCRdb's version contains in-frame clones alone and is incomplete. The data show approximately 100,000 clones, more than 80% seen once. Sequencing was performed on tumor tissue, taken after IRX-2 immunotherapy. Every receptor here comes from a human donor with breast cancer. CDR3s include the opening cysteine and the closing phenylalanine or tryptophan. D genes are given only for firm matches. The listing skips clone size in some rows; elsewhere it reads once, few, many or a size class.

TRBD2	TRBV12-5	NA	TRBJ2-1	CASGLGRGTYNEQFF	TGTGCTAGTGGTTTGGGGCGGGGGACCTACAATGAGCAGTTCTTC
TRBD2	TRBV27	NA	TRBJ2-1	CASSGGGVVYNEQFF	TGTGCCAGCAGCGGTGGGGGGGTAGTATACAATGAGCAGTTCTTC
TRBD1	TRBV5-1	NA	TRBJ1-2	CASSGGQGDGGYTF	TGCGCCAGCAGCGGGGGACAGGGTGACGGTGGCTACACCTTC
NA	TRBV18	NA	TRBJ2-2	CASSPSNGAGELFF	TGTGCCAGCTCACCAAGCAACGGGGCCGGGGAGCTGTTTTTT
NA	TRBV10-1	once	TRBJ2-1	CASSEDTNEQFF	TGCGCCAGCAGTGAAGATACGAATGAGCAGTTCTTC
NA	TRBV29-1	NA	TRBJ2-5	CSVDRKGQGETQYF	TGCAGCGTTGACCGGAAGGGACAAGGGGAGACCCAGTACTTC
NA	TRBV29-1	NA	TRBJ2-7	CSVEVPASYEQYF	TGCAGCGTTGAAGTCCCGGCCTCCTACGAGCAGTACTTC
NA	TRBV29-1	NA	TRBJ2-5	CSVVFLAQETQYF	TGCAGCGTTGTATTTCTTGCCCAAGAGACCCAGTACTTC
NA	TRBV5-1	NA	TRBJ2-2	CASRAGLGGFGELFF	TGCGCCAGCAGGGCGGGCTTAGGAGGATTCGGGGAGCTGTTTTTT
TRBD2	TRBV12-5	NA	TRBJ2-1	CASGLGLAGDLYNEQFF	TGTGCTAGTGGTTTGGGACTAGCGGGAGATTTGTACAATGAGCAGTTCTTC
TRBD1	TRBV5-1	NA	TRBJ1-1	CASSGDTGGGGTEAFF	TGCGCCAGCAGCGGCGATACAGGGGGTGGAGGCACTGAAGCTTTCTTT
NA	TRBV10-3	NA	TRBJ2-4	CAISEDKNIQYF	TGTGCCATCAGTGAGGACAAAAACATTCAGTACTTC
TRBD2	TRBV6-8	NA	TRBJ2-1	CAGGRNYNEQFF	TGTGCTGGCGGGAGGAACTACAATGAGCAGTTCTTC
TRBD1	TRBV25-1	NA	TRBJ2-4	CASSEGQGADIQYF	TGTGCTAGCAGTGAAGGACAGGGGGCGGACATTCAGTACTTC
TRBD1	TRBV6-8	NA	TRBJ2-1	CASSYQGANEQFF	TGTGCCAGCAGTTATCAGGGGGCAAATGAGCAGTTCTTC
NA	TRBV5-1	once	TRBJ2-7	CASSPVSGVANYEQYF	TGCGCCAGCAGCCCCGTATCAGGGGTAGCCAATTACGAGCAGTACTTC
NA	TRBV30	NA	TRBJ1-5	CAWSPQMNQPQHF	TGTGCCTGGAGTCCGCAGATGAATCAGCCCCAGCATTTT
NA	TRBV27	NA	TRBJ2-1	CASSLSGTVYNEQFF	TGTGCCAGCAGTTTATCCGGGACTGTCTACAATGAGCAGTTCTTC
TRBD1	TRBV7-8	once	TRBJ1-4	CASSLVFSRGATNEKLFF	TGTGCCAGCAGCTTGGTATTTTCCAGGGGGGCAACTAATGAAAAACTGTTTTTT
NA	TRBV7-7	NA	TRBJ1-5	CASSLEGGGNNQPQHF	TGTGCCAGCAGCTTAGAGGGCGGGGGAAACAATCAGCCCCAGCATTTT
TRBD1	TRBV30	NA	TRBJ1-3	CAWSYPGQGAGNTIYF	TGTGCCTGGAGTTATCCGGGACAGGGGGCTGGAAACACCATATATTTT
TRBD2	TRBV19	once	TRBJ2-7	CAAGGAGPHNSYEQYF	TGTGCCGCCGGGGGGGCAGGGCCCCACAATTCCTACGAGCAGTACTTC
TRBD1	TRBV6-8	NA	TRBJ1-1	CASSATGDWTEAFF	TGTGCCAGCAGTGCGACAGGGGATTGGACTGAAGCTTTCTTT
NA	TRBV27	NA	TRBJ2-7	CASSTPGLSYEQYF	TGTGCCAGCAGTACACCGGGACTCTCCTACGAGCAGTACTTC
NA	TRBV7-2	NA	TRBJ1-5	CASTTTPNQPQHF	TGTGCCAGCACCACTACCCCCAATCAGCCCCAGCATTTT
NA	TRBV11-3	NA	TRBJ2-2	CASSFWEIGGELFF	TGTGCCAGCAGCTTCTGGGAGATCGGCGGGGAGCTGTTTTTT
NA	TRBV6-8	once	TRBJ2-7	CASSYSIQPDYEQYF	TGTGCCAGCAGTTACTCGATCCAGCCTGACTACGAGCAGTACTTC
NA	TRBV18	NA	TRBJ1-4	CASSPLVLSTNEKLFF	TGTGCCAGCTCACCTCTAGTCCTATCGACTAATGAAAAACTGTTTTTT
TRBD1	TRBV11-3	NA	TRBJ2-1	CASTYRGNYNEQFF	TGTGCCAGCACGTACAGGGGCAACTACAATGAGCAGTTCTTC
TRBD2	TRBV5-1	NA	TRBJ2-3	CASSLVSAGGPIDTQYF	TGCGCCAGCAGCTTGGTCTCGGCGGGAGGGCCGATAGATACGCAGTATTTT
NA	TRBV6-8	NA	TRBJ2-7	CASSDSLGGEQYF	TGTGCCAGCAGTGACTCTTTAGGGGGCGAGCAGTACTTC
TRBD1	TRBV6-8	NA	TRBJ1-1	CASSYSLGTGVGSEAFF	TGTGCCAGCAGTTACTCTTTGGGGACAGGGGTGGGCTCTGAAGCTTTCTTT
NA	TRBV30	NA	TRBJ2-7	CAWSSNPNRFPQYF	TGTGCCTGGAGTTCCAACCCCAACAGGTTCCCGCAGTACTTC
NA	TRBV5-1	NA	TRBJ2-3	CASSLGIPTDTQYF	TGCGCCAGCAGCTTGGGCATACCGACAGATACGCAGTATTTT
NA	TRBV6-8	NA	TRBJ1-5	CASSYSFIGSNQPQHF	TGTGCCAGCAGTTACTCATTCATTGGTTCCAATCAGCCCCAGCATTTT
TRBD1	TRBV11-3	once	TRBJ2-1	CASSFRDRGRNEQFF	TGTGCCAGCAGCTTCCGGGACAGGGGACGCAATGAGCAGTTCTTC
NA	TRBV6-7	NA	TRBJ1-6	CASSYPSGNYNSPLHF	TGTGCCAGCAGTTACCCCTCAGGGAACTATAATTCACCCCTCCACTTT
NA	TRBV19	NA	TRBJ2-1	CASSRRKGENNEQFF	TGTGCCAGTAGTAGGCGGAAGGGCGAAAACAATGAGCAGTTCTTC
TRBD2	TRBV19	NA	TRBJ2-1	CASSILSGVSYNEQFF	TGTGCCAGTAGTATACTGAGCGGGGTCTCCTACAATGAGCAGTTCTTC
TRBD1	TRBV30	few	TRBJ2-7	CAWGETGGLYEQYF	TGTGCCTGGGGGGAGACAGGGGGTCTGTACGAGCAGTACTTC
NA	TRBV9	NA	TRBJ1-4	CASSPPTWQSNEKLFF	TGTGCCAGCAGCCCTCCAACCTGGCAGTCTAATGAAAAACTGTTTTTT
NA	TRBV29-1	NA	TRBJ1-1	CSVEDRVLNTEAFF	TGCAGCGTTGAAGACCGGGTTTTGAACACTGAAGCTTTCTTT
NA	TRBV30	NA	TRBJ2-1	CAWRGLSSYNEQFF	TGTGCCTGGAGGGGACTGAGCTCCTACAATGAGCAGTTCTTC
NA	TRBV11-3	NA	TRBJ2-5	CASSNEPTVKETQYF	TGTGCCAGCAGCAACGAACCCACAGTAAAAGAGACCCAGTACTTC
NA	TRBV18	NA	TRBJ1-4	CASSLYYRERTATNEKLFF	TGTGCCAGCTCACTATACTACAGGGAAAGAACTGCAACTAATGAAAAACTGTTTTTT
NA	TRBV28	NA	TRBJ1-3	CASGSNGIGNTIYF	TGTGCCAGCGGGTCAAATGGGATTGGAAACACCATATATTTT
NA	TRBV1	NA	TRBJ2-1	CASSQESGTSVNEQFF	TGCGCCAGCAGCCAAGAATCCGGGACTAGCGTCAATGAGCAGTTCTTC
NA	TRBV5-1	NA	TRBJ2-7	CASSKAPGSLEYEQYF	TGCGCCAGCAGCAAAGCGCCGGGAAGCCTTGAGTACGAGCAGTACTTC
TRBD1	TRBV18	NA	TRBJ1-4	CASSPADRGLTNEKLFF	TGTGCCAGCTCACCAGCCGACAGGGGGCTTACTAATGAAAAACTGTTTTTT
NA	TRBV18	NA	TRBJ1-2	CASSPRDHYGYTF	TGTGCCAGCTCGCCCCGGGATCACTATGGCTACACCTTC
TRBD2	TRBV18	NA	TRBJ2-1	CASVGGFGGNEQFF	TGTGCCAGCGTCGGGGGGTTCGGAGGCAATGAGCAGTTCTTC
TRBD1	TRBV5-1	NA	TRBJ1-2	CASRQFGTEIYGYTF	TGCGCCAGCCGCCAATTTGGGACAGAGATCTATGGCTACACCTTC
NA	TRBV28	NA	TRBJ1-2	CASSPGARMFGYTF	TGTGCCAGCAGTCCCGGGGCCCGAATGTTTGGCTACACCTTC
TRBD2	TRBV4-1	NA	TRBJ2-3	CASSQDLSGRYGDTQYF	TGCGCCAGCAGCCAAGATCTCAGCGGGAGGTATGGAGATACGCAGTATTTT
TRBD1	TRBV11-3	NA	TRBJ2-3	CASSPQGKSTDTQYF	TGTGCTAGCAGCCCACAGGGGAAGAGCACAGATACGCAGTATTTT
NA	TRBV6-4	NA	TRBJ2-7	CAIRPRVGHEQYF	TGTGCCATCAGGCCTCGGGTGGGCCACGAGCAGTACTTC
TRBD2	TRBV14	NA	TRBJ2-7	CASSQRLAGAYEQYF	TGTGCCAGCAGCCAAAGACTAGCGGGAGCCTACGAGCAGTACTTC